This T cell receptor beta chain appears in the sequencing data of a study of beta chain features in type 1 diabetes. Expressed TCRB transcripts were sequenced, since all the RNA that had been isolated was reverse transcribed. Clones were sequenced by immunoSEQ multiplex PCR, and TCRdb holds only the in-frame ones, with some missing. The top ten hold roughly 1% of the sample, which has about 290,000 clones, around 7.8% seen once. V shed 5 bases, J shed 4 bases, and the junction held 4 bases outside the gene matches. Germline CDR1 is SNHLY and CDR2 is FYNNEI. The CDR3 spans 13 residues. This clone was seen a handful of times. A read error is likely here: a far larger clone is one base away.

The sequencing sample was made of central memory CD4+ T cells from blood. The source is a woman younger than 30 in good health. The rearrangement uses TRBV2 and TRBJ1-1; TRBD1 agrees at 7 bases. CDR3 residues: CASSRQGFTEAFF. CDR3 DNA: TGTGCCAGCAGTAGACAGGGATTCACTGAAGCTTTCTTT.